What follows describes a single T cell receptor beta chain. Its antigen remains unidentified. The source of the sample is a study of T-cell memory formation after mild COVID-19. Study-level background: TCR clusters largely stayed donor specific. Study results and caveats: Of the contracting clones, CD4+ ones lay mainly in CM and EM, and CD8+ ones in EMRA. Detection of some responders pre-infection suggested pre-existing cross-reactive memory T cells participated.

TCR alpha and TCR beta cDNA libraries carrying sample barcodes and UMIs came from 5'RACE with constant-segment primers. TCRdb itself ran the 5' RACE reads through MiXCR, one entry per CDR3 protein. The data show more than 400,000 distinct CDR3 sequences, with approximately 18% seen just once and 10% to 15% held by the top ten. There are 15 residues in the CDR3. V was trimmed by 2 bases and J by 6 bases, leaving 15 bases between them. Germline CDR1 SEHNR, CDR2 FQNEAQ (reference sequence). The rearrangement joins TRBV7-9 to TRBJ2-3; no reliable D call. This TCR came from an adult woman who had mild COVID-19 (a few samples of this study predate the infection). Cell type and time point are not known. Sequenced material: PBMCs or a T cell subset sorted from them (not recorded which). The CDR3 DNA follows: TGTGCCAGCAGCTTAAGTTGGCGGAAGATTGATACGCAGTATTTT. It translates to CASSLSWRKIDTQYF.